These 2 T cell receptor beta chains were sequenced from one sample in a study of beta chain features in type 1 diabetes. Sequencing targeted expressed TCRB transcripts, as all isolated RNA had been reverse transcribed. Produced via immunoSEQ multiplex PCR; TCRdb's table is partial and in-frame only. This table has under 300,000 clones, 25% to 35% appearing once. Sequencing was performed on central memory CD4+ T cells from blood. The receptors were gathered from a man aged 30 to 45 in good health.

This clone came up a few times. This chain links TRBV6-6 with TRBJ1-5, with TRBD1 matching 8 bases. CDR1 and CDR2 (germline): MNHNY, SVGAGI (reference sequence). The CDR3 is 16 amino acids. The trim removed 5 bases at V and 2 bases at J, leaving 8 bases unmatched. CDR3 nucleotide sequence: TGTGCCAGCAGTAACGAAGACAGGGGTGGCAATCAGCCCCAGCATTTT. It encodes CASSNEDRGGNQPQHF.

This clone showed up many times. The chain employs TRBV10-2 and TRBJ2-5; 8 nucleotides align to TRBD2. V lost 2 bases and J lost 0; bases outside the gene matches: 8. Germline CDR1 reads WSHSY; CDR2 reads SAAADI. The CDR3 contains 17 residues. CDR3 coding DNA: TGCGCCAGCAGTGAGCCCTGGACTAGCCTGTACCAAGAGACCCAGTACTTC. This sequence encodes CASSEPWTSLYQETQYF.